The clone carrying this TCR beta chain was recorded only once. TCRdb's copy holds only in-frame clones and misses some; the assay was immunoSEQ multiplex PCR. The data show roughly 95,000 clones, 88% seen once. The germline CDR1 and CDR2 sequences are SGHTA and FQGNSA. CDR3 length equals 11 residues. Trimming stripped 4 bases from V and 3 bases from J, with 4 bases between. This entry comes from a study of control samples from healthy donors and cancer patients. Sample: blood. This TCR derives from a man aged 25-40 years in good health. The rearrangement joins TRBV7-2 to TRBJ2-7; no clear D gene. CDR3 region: CASSWDYEQYF. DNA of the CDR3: TGTGCCAGCAGCTGGGACTACGAGCAGTACTTC. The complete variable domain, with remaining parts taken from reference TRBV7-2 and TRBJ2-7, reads GAGVSQSPSNKVTEKGKDVELRCDPISGHTALYWYRQSLGQGLEFLIYFQGNSAPDKSGLPSDRFSAERTGGSVSTLTIQRTQQEDSAVYLCASSWDYEQYFGPGTRLTVT.